The source of this T cell receptor beta chain is a study of regulatory T cells in long-lasting Graves disease. Points from the study as a whole: Persistent Graves' disease cases displayed lower TCR diversity than newly diagnosed ones. Favored gene segments in persistent disease were TRBV28, TRBJ1-2 and TRBJ2-5. Comparison showed that persistent patients shared more public clonotypes (fewer than 3,000) than new patients (over 950).

Comment on this clonotype: As yet, its antigen is unknown.

Arm-PCR of CDR3 regions with iRepertoire HTBI primers generated TCR beta libraries. One entry per CDR3 protein, called by TCRdb with MiXCR from the multiplex PCR reads. The sample lists 350,000 to 500,000 distinct CDR3 sequences, around a fifth occurring once. V lost 3 bases to trimming and J lost 6 bases, with 12 bases between them. CDR1 and CDR2 from the germline V gene are MDHEN and SYDVKM. The CDR3 totals 14 residues. Time point of the sample: persistent/refractory GD, antithyroid drugs over 5 years with positive TRAb. From RNA extracted from PBMCs, the TCR library was made. The collection involved drawing around 10 milliliters of peripheral blood into EDTA tubes.

The sequencing used peripheral blood mononuclear cells (PBMCs), collected when the disease was refractory, from a patient treated with antithyroid drugs. This clonotype was sampled from a female donor with Graves disease. The chain is built from TRBV28 and TRBJ2-1, with D possibly being TRBD1 or TRBD2 (5 bases each). The CDR3: CASSFEGRRNEQFF. The DNA for the CDR3 is TGTGCCAGCAGTTTTGAGGGACGCCGCAATGAGCAGTTCTTC.